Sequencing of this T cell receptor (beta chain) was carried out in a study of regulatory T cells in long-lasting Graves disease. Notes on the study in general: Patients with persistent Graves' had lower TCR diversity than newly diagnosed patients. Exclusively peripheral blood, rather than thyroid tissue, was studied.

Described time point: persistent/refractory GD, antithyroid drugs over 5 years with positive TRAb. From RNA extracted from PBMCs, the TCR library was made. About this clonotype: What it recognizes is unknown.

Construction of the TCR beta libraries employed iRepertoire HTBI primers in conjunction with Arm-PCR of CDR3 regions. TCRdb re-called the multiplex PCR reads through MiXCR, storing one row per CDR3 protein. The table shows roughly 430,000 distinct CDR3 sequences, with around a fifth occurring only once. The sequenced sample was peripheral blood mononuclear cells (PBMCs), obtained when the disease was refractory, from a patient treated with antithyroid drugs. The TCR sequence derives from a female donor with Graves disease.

The CDR3 nucleotides are TGTGCCAGCAGCCAATCTGGGGCCAACGTCCTGACTTTC. Amino acid sequence: CASSQSGANVLTF. V usage is TRBV7-3 and J usage is TRBJ2-6; D unclear. The CDR3 has 13 amino acids. V gave up 5 bases and J gave up 1 base, with 3 bases separating them. Per the germline V gene, CDR1 is SGHTA and CDR2 is FQGTGA.